In its sample, the clone carrying this T cell receptor beta chain ranks as medium-sized. Its antigen is undetermined. An end of the junction does not agree with germline; a read error may underlie this. The length of the CDR3 is 15 residues. Germline CDR1 reads LNHDA; CDR2 reads SQIVND (reference sequence). This sample is part of a study of spatial heterogeneity in lung cancer. Study overall: Alpha-chain detections were consistently fewer than beta-chain detections among the sequences. Broader study findings: Mutation tallies in tumors tracked expanded intratumoral alpha and beta TCR counts.

Each TCR cDNA molecule bore a unique molecular identifier. TCRdb re-called the 5' RACE reads through MiXCR, storing one row per CDR3 protein. The sample has around 820 distinct CDR3 sequences; approximately 9.4% are singletons. Time point given: sample taken at primary tumor resection. Samples were donated by 72 untreated early-stage non-small cell lung cancer patients. Unsorted whole RNA from tumor, nontumor lung or frozen PBMC underwent sequencing. This sequence was found in a male donor with early-stage non-small cell lung cancer. V gene TRBV19 combines with J gene TRBJ2-1; D possibly uses TRBD1 or TRBD2 (5 bases each). This material consisted of lung tumor tissue, taken at surgery. CDR3 in amino acids: CASRSLGRAYNEQFF. The DNA for the CDR3 is TGTGCAAGTAGGTCGTTGGGACGAGCCTACAATGAGCAGTTCTTC.